This entry describes one TCR beta chain. This specimen belongs to a study of shared clonotypes between healthy human individuals. Clones were read by immunoSEQ multiplex PCR, and TCRdb kept only the in-frame ones, dropping some. Of about 1 million clones listed, around 76% are singletons. The CDR3 contains 16 residues. Germline CDR1 reads SGHDT; CDR2 reads YYEEEE. J was trimmed by 1 base and V by 4 bases; bases with no gene match: 9. The rearrangement uses TRBV5-6 and TRBJ2-5, with 8 bases that match TRBD1. The sequenced sample was memory CD4+ T cells sorted from blood. Noted subset: CD45RA-negative fraction. This TCR came from a man aged 18 to 30 in good health. The CDR3 region has the DNA TGTGCCAGCAGCCTGACAGGGGTCGACTCCCAAGAGACCCAGTACTTC. It yields the protein CASSLTGVDSQETQYF.